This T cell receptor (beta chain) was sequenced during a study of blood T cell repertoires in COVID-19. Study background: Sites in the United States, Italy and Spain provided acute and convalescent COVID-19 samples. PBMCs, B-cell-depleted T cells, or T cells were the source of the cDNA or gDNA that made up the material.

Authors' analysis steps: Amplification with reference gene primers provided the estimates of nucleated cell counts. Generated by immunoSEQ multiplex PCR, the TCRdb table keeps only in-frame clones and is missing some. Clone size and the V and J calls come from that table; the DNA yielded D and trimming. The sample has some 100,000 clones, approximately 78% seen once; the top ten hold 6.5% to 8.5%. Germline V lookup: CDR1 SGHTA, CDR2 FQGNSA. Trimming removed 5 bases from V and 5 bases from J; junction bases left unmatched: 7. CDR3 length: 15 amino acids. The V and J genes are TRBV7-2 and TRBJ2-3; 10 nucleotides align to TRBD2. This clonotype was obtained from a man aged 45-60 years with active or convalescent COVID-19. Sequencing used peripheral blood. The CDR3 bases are TGTGCCAGCAGCCCGAAGCGGGGGGGTGAAGATACGCAGTATTTT. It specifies CASSPKRGGEDTQYF.